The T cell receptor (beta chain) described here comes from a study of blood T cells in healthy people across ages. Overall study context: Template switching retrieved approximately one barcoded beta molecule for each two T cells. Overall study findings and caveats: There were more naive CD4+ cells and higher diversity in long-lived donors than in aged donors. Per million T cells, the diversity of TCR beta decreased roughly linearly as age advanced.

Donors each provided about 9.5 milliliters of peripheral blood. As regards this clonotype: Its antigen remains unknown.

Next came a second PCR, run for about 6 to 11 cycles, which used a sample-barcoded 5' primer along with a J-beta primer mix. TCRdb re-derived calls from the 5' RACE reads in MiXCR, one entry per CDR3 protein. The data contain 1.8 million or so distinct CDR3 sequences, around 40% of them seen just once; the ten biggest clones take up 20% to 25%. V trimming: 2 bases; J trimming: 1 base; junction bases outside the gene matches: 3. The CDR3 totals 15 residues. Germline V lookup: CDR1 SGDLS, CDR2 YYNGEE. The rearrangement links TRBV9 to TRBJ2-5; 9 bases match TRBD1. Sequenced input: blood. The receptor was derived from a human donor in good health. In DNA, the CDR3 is TGTGCCAGCAGCGTTGGGGACAGGGTCCAAGAGACCCAGTACTTC. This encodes CASSVGDRVQETQYF.